Many counts were recorded for the clone carrying this TCR beta chain. No antigen is known for it. Per germline, CDR1 LNHDA and CDR2 SQIVND (reference sequence). The V and J ends lost 5 bases and 6 bases respectively, with 13 bases between them. The CDR3 covers 13 residues. It was considered stable Graves' hyperthyroidism when ophthalmopathy did not progress within 18 months. Based on clinical symptoms, serum thyroxine and TRAb, thyroid ultrasound and orbital computed tomography, diagnoses were reached. The TCR beta CDR3 regions underwent amplification using RNA transcripts as the source. During a first-round RT-PCR of the TCR CDR3, the HTBI primer set was used. MiXCR, applied by TCRdb to the multiplex PCR reads, yields one record per CDR3 protein. The sample includes roughly 710,000 distinct CDR3 sequences, 30% to 40% of them seen just once. This specimen comes from a study of T cells in Graves' hyperthyroidism and ophthalmopathy.

Study results and caveats: For ophthalmopathy, model prediction preceded onset by a median roughly 6.3 months.

The sequenced sample was blood. The chain employs TRBV19 and TRBJ1-2; a weak D match, TRBD1 (6 bases). The sequence was collected from a woman aged 40-49 years with Graves' hyperthyroidism. CDR3 coding DNA: TGTGCCAGTAGTGACAGGCGGGACGATGGCTACACCTTC. Translating it yields CASSDRRDDGYTF.